This TCR beta chain was sequenced for a study of cytomegalovirus exposure and HLA in healthy donors. Across the study: Per a later analysis, the 666 first-cohort and about 120 validation repertoires shared one platform.

Trimming removed 0 bases from V and 9 bases from J; junction bases left unmatched: 9. The V gene's germline CDR1 is SGHRS and CDR2 YFSETQ. CDR3 length: 15 amino acids. The method was immunoSEQ multiplex PCR; TCRdb's version includes in-frame clones alone and lacks a portion of them. The data show 150,000 to 200,000 clones, around nine tenths seen once. For this clone: Its antigen is not known.

Study results and caveats: The study recorded 160 or so TCR beta chains that were cytomegalovirus-associated.

Donors were drawn from the approximately 110-subject validation cohort, separate from the roughly 610-subject first cohort. The specimen was PBMCs. The TCR was taken from a man aged 25 to 40 in good health and CMV-seropositive. The chain recombines TRBV5-1 with TRBJ2-1; 7 bases map to TRBD2. CDR3 nucleotide sequence: TGCGCCAGCAGCTTGGTAGGCGGGAGAAACTTTGAGCAGTTCTTC. It translates to CASSLVGGRNFEQFF.